This is a list of T cell receptor beta chains from one sample in a study of CD8+ T cells in alopecia areata. TCRdb's copy holds only in-frame clones and misses some; the assay was immunoSEQ multiplex PCR. The top ten clones hold roughly 51% of a sample with roughly 60,000 clones, around 44% of them seen once. Material for sequencing was NKG2D-low CD8+ T cells sorted from blood. These receptors originate from a human donor with alopecia areata. Each CDR3 is given without its conserved first and last residue.

j_call v_call cdr3_aa
TRBJ2-3 TRBV27 ASSPGTSYQY
TRBJ2-1 TRBV27 ASSLGRAGYNEQF
TRBJ2-2 TRBV6-6 ASSHRDQNTGELF
TRBJ2-7 TRBV30 AWSRSGADEQY
TRBJ2-1 TRBV29-1 SVGKGTGVDEQF
TRBJ2-1 TRBV5-6 ASSFGTTTF
TRBJ2-7 TRBV27 ASSLSSRYEQY
TRBJ2-5 TRBV13 ASSLGLGEQETQY
TRBJ2-5 TRBV19 ASSIGGGIQETQY
TRBJ2-1 TRBV11-2 ASSIGQGLANEQF
TRBJ2-5 TRBV29-1 SVDFRRAEQETQY
TRBJ2-7 TRBV7-2 ASSLFGQGSDEQY
TRBJ2-7 TRBV14 ASSFPGEQY
TRBJ2-3 TRBV6-5 ASSKGTSAADTQY
TRBJ2-7 TRBV2 ASRGQLAYEQY
TRBJ2-1 TRBV7-9 ASSPLGNLAGDPYNEQF
TRBJ2-7 TRBV29-1 SVPWGNHEQY
TRBJ2-7 TRBV5-1 ASGRGTGRREQY
TRBJ2-3 TRBV2 ASLGASGTDTQY
TRBJ2-3 TRBV19 ASTPSTADTQY
TRBJ2-2 TRBV28 ATSSVANTGELF
TRBJ1-2 TRBV5-1 ASSSDYGYT
TRBJ2-1 TRBV28 ASSTYPDNEQF
TRBJ2-5 TRBV9 ASSVGWAKETQY
TRBJ2-3 TRBV27 ASSSSGWGTQY
TRBJ2-7 TRBV7-9 ASSPLMDSYEQY
TRBJ2-3 TRBV30 AYQTGGEVDTQY
TRBJ2-1 TRBV7-2 ASSSETRWVEQF
TRBJ2-6 TRBV19 ASSMGGRSGANVLT
TRBJ1-2 TRBV29-1 SATTGDYGYT
TRBJ2-7 TRBV7-9 ASSSGVGAAPRQY
TRBJ2-1 TRBV6-4 ASSERAGANEQF
TRBJ2-7 TRBV7-9 ASSLVIHEQY
TRBJ2-1 TRBV27 AILGGPSQRSSYNEQF
TRBJ2-7 TRBV5-1 ASPGQGSSYEQY
TRBJ2-7 TRBV29-1 SAQLDRGAPWQY
TRBJ2-1 TRBV4-3 ASSAHLAGEGNEQF
TRBJ2-3 TRBV6-4 ASSSTSGSTDTQY
TRBJ2-6 TRBV4-2 ASSPTEVLAGAGANVLT
TRBJ2-7 TRBV5-1 ASSFGQGGNEQY
TRBJ2-1 TRBV2 ASSEGGLAGISYNEQF
TRBJ2-7 TRBV30 AWSPRNKDEQY
TRBJ2-1 TRBV19 ASSIQDRAYNEQF
TRBJ2-2 TRBV4-3 ASSQTSENTGELF